A single sample is the source of the 2 T cell receptor beta chains below, sequenced in a study of regulatory T cells in long-lasting Graves disease. TCR beta libraries were built with iRepertoire HTBI primers and Arm-PCR of CDR3 regions. TCRdb used MiXCR to reprocess the multiplex PCR reads, holding one entry per CDR3 protein. In the table there are 390,000 or so distinct CDR3 sequences, about 11% of which are singletons. Described time point: newly diagnosed GD, antithyroid drugs for less than 3 months. PBMC RNA was the source of the TCR library. These records were also assigned to another study, of T cells in Graves' hyperthyroidism and ophthalmopathy.

The sample consisted of peripheral blood mononuclear cells (PBMCs), taken at new diagnosis, from a patient treated with antithyroid drugs. The source is a woman aged 18-35 years with Graves disease.

The chain employs TRBV20-1 and TRBJ2-1, with D tentatively TRBD2 (5 bases). CDR1 is DFQATT, CDR2 SNEGSKA, per germline (reference sequence). The V end was cut by 3 bases, the J end by 5 bases, with 11 bases between. CDR3 length: 13 amino acids. As DNA, the CDR3 is TGCAGTGCTAGTCATAGCGCCCACAATGAGCAGTTCTTC. As protein: CSASHSAHNEQFF.

In this sample, this clonotype turned up many times. V and J are TRBV7-3 and TRBJ2-2; 7 nucleotides line up with TRBD2. Germline V gives CDR1 SGHTA, CDR2 FQGTGA. Trimming at V came to 5 bases and at J to 6 bases, leaving 12 bases not matched to a gene. CDR3 length equals 16 residues. CDR3 sequence reads: CASSMRLAPASGELFF. The CDR3 DNA is TGTGCCAGCAGCATGCGACTAGCCCCAGCCTCCGGGGAGCTGTTTTTT. Supplemented by reference TRBV7-3 and TRBJ2-2, the full variable domain reads GAGVSQTPSNKVTEKGKYVELRCDPISGHTALYWYRQSLGQGPEFLIYFQGTGAADDSGLPNDRFFAVRPEGSVSTLKIQRTERGDSAVYLCASSMRLAPASGELFFGEGSRLTVL.